The 3 T cell receptor beta chains reported below all come from one sample, sequenced in a study of blood T cell repertoires in COVID-19. Assay: immunoSEQ multiplex PCR; the TCRdb copy retains only in-frame clones and omits some. The sample contains roughly 250,000 clones, approximately 91% of which appear only once. Sequencing input: PBMCs or T cells enriched from blood (not recorded which). The receptors were gathered from a woman between 40 and 55 years old with acute COVID-19.

This chain joins TRBV7-2 and TRBJ2-6; no firm D call. V shed 1 base and J shed 0 bases, with 10 bases lying between them. The germline CDR1 and CDR2 sequences are SGHTA and FQGNSA. The CDR3 length is 17 residues. Here the CDR3 reads CASSLVSGPSGANVLTF. CDR3 bases: TGTGCCAGCAGCTTAGTGTCAGGCCCCTCTGGGGCCAACGTCCTGACTTTC.

V gene TRBV11-2 combines with J gene TRBJ2-3; no firm D call. Trimming cost V 5 bases and J 1 base, with 16 bases left between them. The CDR3 loop spans 16 amino acids. Per germline, CDR1 SGHAT and CDR2 FQNNGV. In DNA, the CDR3 is TGTGCCAGCAGCCCGGGTATCCCAACTCGCACAGATACGCAGTATTTT. This gives the protein CASSPGIPTRTDTQYF.

J is TRBJ2-2 and V is TRBV7-9; possibly TRBD2 for D (5 bases). Between the trimmed V and J ends, which lost 5 bases and 10 bases, there was a span of 11 bases. The CDR3 runs 12 residues. Germline CDR1 reads SEHNR; CDR2 reads FQNEAQ (reference sequence). CDR3 protein: CASSIPREELFF. The CDR3 DNA sequence: TGTGCCAGCAGCATACCCCGGGAGGAGCTGTTTTTT.